These 5 T cell receptor beta chains were all obtained from the same sample, sequenced in a study of cytomegalovirus exposure and HLA in healthy donors. Generated by immunoSEQ multiplex PCR, the TCRdb table keeps only in-frame clones and is missing some. The sample lists some 110,000 clones; around 88% were seen once. Input material: PBMCs. These receptors were taken from a man aged 18 to 35 in good health and CMV-seronegative.

The chain couples TRBV18 to TRBJ2-7, with 7 bases identical to TRBD1. The CDR3 sequence is 15 residues long. V lost 0 bases to trimming and J lost 2 bases; unmatched junction nucleotides: 4. Germline V lookup: CDR1 KGHSH, CDR2 LQKENI. The CDR3 nucleotides are TGTGCCAGCTCACCACCCCGACAGGGCGCCTACGAGCAGTACTTC. Translating it yields CASSPPRQGAYEQYF.

The chain recombines TRBV7-8 with TRBJ1-6; weak D call: TRBD1 (5 bases). Germline CDR1 SGHVS, CDR2 FQNEAQ. There are 17 residues in the CDR3. Trimming shortened V by 2 bases and J by 5 bases, and 16 bases separated the two germline ends. The CDR3 is CASSLRVQQADNSPLHF. CDR3 DNA: TGTGCCAGCAGCTTAAGGGTCCAACAGGCCGATAATTCACCCCTCCACTTT.

V and J are TRBV5-6 and TRBJ1-2, with D hard to call. V dropped 4 bases and J dropped 6 bases, with 10 bases sitting between them. Per the germline V gene, CDR1 is SGHDT and CDR2 is YYEEEE. The CDR3 covers 12 residues. The CDR3, as DNA: TGTGCCAGCAGCGATGGGCTTCATGGCTACACCTTC. Residues: CASSDGLHGYTF.

This chain links TRBV6-5 with TRBJ2-7; 9 positions agree with TRBD1. CDR3 size: 15 residues. With V trimmed by 6 bases and J by 4 bases, 10 bases remained unmatched. Germline V gene sequence: CDR1 MNHEY, CDR2 SVGAGI. The CDR3 loop reads CASRGDGTGKYEQYF. As DNA, the CDR3 is TGTGCCAGCAGGGGGGATGGGACAGGGAAATACGAGCAGTACTTC.

The genes are TRBV27 and TRBJ2-7, with a possible D match to TRBD1 (7 bases). Per the germline V gene, CDR1 is MNHEY and CDR2 is SMNVEV (reference sequence). The CDR3 sequence is 19 residues long. Trimming pared 6 bases from V and 6 bases from J, leaving 33 bases between. The CDR3 bases are TGTGCCAGCAGACCGTTATCCCAATCACAGGGGAGGTTTCGGGGCGAGCAGTACTTC. Protein: CASRPLSQSQGRFRGEQYF.